This T cell receptor (beta chain) comes out of a study of human T cells and chemical hapten exposure. As for the study in general: Upper-back patches of 0.01% DPC were read at 6 days.

MiXCR, applied by TCRdb to the RACE reads, yields one record per CDR3 protein. The sample shows about 260,000 distinct CDR3 sequences, more than 6.5% of them seen only once. The CDR3 contains 17 residues. V was pared by 3 bases and J by 0 bases, with 18 bases between. CDR1 is MDHEN and CDR2 is SYDVKM in the germline V gene. This sample's time point: pre-sensitization, week 0. The treatment here: therapeutic diphenylcyclopropenone sensitization with weekly scalp DPC. Sample donors consisted of patients with alopecia, aged 18 to 70 years, who were suitable for DPC. Details on this clonotype: Its antigen is currently unknown.

Study results and limitations: Among expanded TCRs, significantly more large CDR3 similarity clusters formed than among controls. TCRs whose frequency exceeded 1 in 1000 remained the same following DPC sensitization.

The gene calls are TRBV28 and TRBJ2-7; D is unclear. The receptor's source is a woman between 40 and 55 years old with alopecia areata. Some clones in this sample may be carry-over from other donors' samples. The sequenced sample was whole blood, obtained in connection with sensitization to the hapten diphenylcyclopropenone (DPC). CDR3 sequence reads: CASSFPIGPTSSYEQYF. CDR3 DNA: TGTGCCAGCAGTTTCCCAATCGGGCCCACAAGCTCCTACGAGCAGTACTTC. The full variable domain, with the rest looked up from reference TRBV28 and TRBJ2-7, is DVKVTQSSRYLVKRTGEKVFLECVQDMDHENMFWYRQDPGLGLRLIYFSYDVKMKEKGDIPEGYSVSREKKERFSLILESASTNQTSMYLCASSFPIGPTSSYEQYFGPGTRLTVT.